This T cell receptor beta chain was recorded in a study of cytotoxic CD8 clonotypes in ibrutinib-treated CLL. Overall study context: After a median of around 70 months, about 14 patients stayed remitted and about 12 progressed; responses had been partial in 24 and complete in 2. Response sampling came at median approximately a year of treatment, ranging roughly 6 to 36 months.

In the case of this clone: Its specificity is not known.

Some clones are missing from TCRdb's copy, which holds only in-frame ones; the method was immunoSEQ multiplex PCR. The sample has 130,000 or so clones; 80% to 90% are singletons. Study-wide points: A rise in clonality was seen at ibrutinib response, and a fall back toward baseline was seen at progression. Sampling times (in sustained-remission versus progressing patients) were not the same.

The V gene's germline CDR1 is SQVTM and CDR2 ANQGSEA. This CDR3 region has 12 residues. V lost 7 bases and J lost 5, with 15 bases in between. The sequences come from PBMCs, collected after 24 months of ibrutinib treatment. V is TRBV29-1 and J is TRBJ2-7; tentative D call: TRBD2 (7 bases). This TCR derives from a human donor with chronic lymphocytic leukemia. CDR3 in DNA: TGCAGCGCCGGGGGGCTGGGTAACGAGCAGTACTTC. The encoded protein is CSAGGLGNEQYF.